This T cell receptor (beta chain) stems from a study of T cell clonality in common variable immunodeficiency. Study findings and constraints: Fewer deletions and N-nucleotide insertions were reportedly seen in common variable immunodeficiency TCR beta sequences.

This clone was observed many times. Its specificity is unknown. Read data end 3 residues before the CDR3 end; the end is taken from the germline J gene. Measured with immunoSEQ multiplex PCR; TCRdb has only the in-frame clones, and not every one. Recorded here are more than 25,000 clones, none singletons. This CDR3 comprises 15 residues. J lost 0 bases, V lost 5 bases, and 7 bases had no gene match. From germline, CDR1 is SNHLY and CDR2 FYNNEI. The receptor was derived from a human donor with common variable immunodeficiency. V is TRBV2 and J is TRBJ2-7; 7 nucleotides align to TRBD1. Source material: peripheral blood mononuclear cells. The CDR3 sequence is CASSKTGSASYEQYF. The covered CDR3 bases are TGTGCCAGCAGTAAGACAGGGAGTGCCTCCTACGAG.